The TCR beta chain under discussion was sequenced for a study of T cells after yellow fever vaccination. Study summary: Low-cell-number fractions were prepared with SMART-Seq v4 Ultra Low Input. Study-level findings and limits: In post-booster samples, most primary-vaccination clones reappeared (approximately 96% CD4, 88% CD8). Clonotypes shared by both compartments, CD4 and CD8, made up a small share.

This clonotype was recorded only once. Its antigen is not identified. The V gene's germline CDR1 is SEHNR and CDR2 FQNEAQ (reference sequence). V lost 6 bases, J lost 3 bases, and 8 bases stayed unmatched. The CDR3 runs 15 residues. A process of 5'RACE template switching, which added a universal primer site and UMIs, was used to make TCR cDNA. TCRdb reprocessed the 5' RACE reads via MiXCR and lists one record per CDR3 protein. The repertoire holds approximately 550,000 distinct CDR3 sequences, with 15% to 20% as singletons. This clonotype was obtained from a man aged 30 to 45 who received the YFV17D yellow fever vaccine. This chain connects TRBV7-9 to TRBJ2-7; 10 bases match TRBD1. Sequences were derived from PBMCs, sampled 15 days after the yellow fever booster vaccination. In DNA, the CDR3 is TGTGCCAGCAGTCCCGGACAGGGGGGAGACTACGAGCAGTACTTC. As protein: CASSPGQGGDYEQYF.